The 17 T cell receptor beta chains listed next were all sequenced from one sample in a study of cytomegalovirus exposure and HLA in healthy donors. PCR involved 60 Vbeta and 13 Jbeta primers. Clones were sequenced by immunoSEQ multiplex PCR, and TCRdb holds only the in-frame ones, with some missing. Here the sample spans about 100,000 clones, 79% being singletons. Material: PBMCs. All receptors come from a female donor in good health and CMV-seropositive.

The V and J genes are TRBV19 and TRBJ2-1; the match to TRBD2 covers 13 bases. Per germline, CDR1 LNHDA and CDR2 SQIVND (reference sequence). The length of the CDR3 is 14 residues. The ends lost 7 bases at V and 7 bases at J; junction bases unmatched: 4. CDR3 sequence (DNA): TGTGCCAGTACCGGACTAGCGGGAGTGAATGAGCAGTTCTTC. Translated, it gives CASTGLAGVNEQFF.

The rearrangement joins TRBV19 to TRBJ2-7, with D possibly TRBD2 on 5 matching bases. Per the germline V gene, CDR1 is LNHDA and CDR2 is SQIVND (reference sequence). Trimming took off 5 bases at V and 2 bases at J, with 13 bases between the two ends. The CDR3 has 14 amino acids. The CDR3 sequence is CASSRPGNAYEQYF. The DNA of the CDR3 is TGTGCCAGTAGTCGACCCGGGAACGCCTACGAGCAGTACTTC.

The chain carries TRBV7-9 and TRBJ2-1; tentatively, D is TRBD2 (6 bases). Trimming took 1 base from V and 0 from J, leaving 7 bases between them. The CDR3 runs to 15 residues. Germline assignment: CDR1 SEHNR and CDR2 FQNEAQ (reference sequence). The CDR3 spells CASSLVAVSYNEQFF. CDR3 in DNA: TGTGCCAGCAGCTTAGTAGCGGTCTCCTACAATGAGCAGTTCTTC.

J is TRBJ2-3 and V is TRBV11-1; 8 bases align to TRBD2. Germline lookup yields CDR1 SGHAT and CDR2 FQDESV (reference sequence). Trimming removed 3 bases from V and 3 bases from J; junction bases left unmatched: 2. The CDR3 contains 14 residues. The chain's CDR3 is CASSFSGKTDTQYF. CDR3 in DNA: TGTGCCAGCAGCTTTAGCGGGAAGACAGATACGCAGTATTTT.

Concerning this clone: The junction does not match germline at one end; this may be a read error. This chain joins TRBV5-3 and TRBJ2-7; TRBD1 aligns across 9 bases. TRBV5-3 has ORF status, its function being uncertain. The length of the CDR3 is 15 residues. CDR3 in amino acids: CASSLSRDRVYEQYF. CDR3 coding DNA: TGTGCCAGCAGCTTGTCCAGGGACAGGGTATACGAGCAGTACTTC.

The sample holds one count of this clone. This chain links TRBV6-5 with TRBJ1-3; D unresolved. The CDR3 loop spans 11 amino acids. V lost 8 bases, J lost 4 bases, and 6 bases lay in between. Germline assignment: CDR1 MNHEY and CDR2 SVGAGI. The CDR3 nucleotides are TGTGCCAGCCAGCGGGGAAACACCATATATTTT. This encodes CASQRGNTIYF.

As DNA, the CDR3 is TGTGCCAGCAGCTTAGTTGGGGCGGGAGTCCCGAATGAGCAGTTCTTC. It specifies CASSLVGAGVPNEQFF. This chain joins TRBV7-8 and TRBJ2-1, with 7 bases matching TRBD2. Germline V lookup: CDR1 SGHVS, CDR2 FQNEAQ. The CDR3 contains 16 residues. Trimming took 1 base from V and 7 from J; bases not matched to a gene: 10.

This clone was found once. This chain joins TRBV7-2 and TRBJ1-2, with D hard to call. Trimming shortened V by 1 base and J by 3 bases, and 9 bases separated the two germline ends. Germline CDR1 SGHTA, CDR2 FQGNSA. The CDR3 has 14 amino acids. CDR3 sequence: CASSLGGMDYGYTF. CDR3 nucleotide sequence: TGTGCCAGCAGCTTAGGAGGAATGGACTATGGCTACACCTTC.

The chain has TRBV2 and TRBJ2-3, with a weak D call TRBD2 (7 bases). Trimming took off 8 bases at V and 2 bases at J, with 14 bases between the two ends. CDR1 is SNHLY, CDR2 FYNNEI, per germline. This CDR3 comprises 14 residues. CDR3 nucleotides: TGTGCCAGCCGAGGGGGGGCGACCACAGATACGCAGTATTTT. Translating it yields CASRGGATTDTQYF. Combining the CDR3 with reference TRBV2 and TRBJ2-3 gives the whole variable domain EPEVTQTPSHQVTQMGQEVILRCVPISNHLYFYWYRQILGQKVEFLVSFYNNEISEKSEIFDDQFSVERPDGSNFTLKIRSTKLEDSAMYFCASRGGATTDTQYFGPGTRLTVL.

This chain connects TRBV5-6 to TRBJ2-5; 8 bases map to TRBD2. This CDR3 contains 17 residues. Germline trimming cut 1 base from V and 5 bases from J; bases unmatched to any gene: 13. The germline gives CDR1 SGHDT, CDR2 YYEEEE. The CDR3 nucleotides read TGTGCCAGCAGCTTGAATGGGCGGTTAGCGGGGTTGGAGACCCAGTACTTC. Its translation is CASSLNGRLAGLETQYF. Variable domain in full (rest from reference TRBV5-6 and TRBJ2-5): DAGVTQSPTHLIKTRGQQVTLRCSPKSGHDTVSWYQQALGQGPQFIFQYYEEEERQRGNFPDRFSGHQFPNYSSELNVNALLLGDSALYLCASSLNGRLAGLETQYFGPGTRLLVL.

V usage is TRBV19 and J usage is TRBJ2-7; 8 nucleotides agree with TRBD2. The V segment lost 5 bases and the J segment 5 bases; nucleotides outside the gene matches: 17. This CDR3 contains 17 residues. In germline, CDR1 is LNHDA, CDR2 SQIVND (reference sequence). Here the CDR3 DNA reads TGTGCCAGTAGTTCTCGGGGTAGCGGGAAGGCTTCCCACGAGCAGTACTTC. It yields the protein CASSSRGSGKASHEQYF.

The chain links TRBV7-2 to TRBJ2-3; a possible D gene is TRBD2 (7 bases). V was pared by 5 bases and J by 3 bases, with 9 bases between. CDR1 SGHTA and CDR2 FQGNSA come from the germline V gene. The CDR3 spans 13 residues. The CDR3 reads CASSRGATDTQYF. In DNA, the CDR3 is TGTGCCAGCAGCCGGGGGGCGACAGATACGCAGTATTTT.

The chain uses TRBV28 and TRBJ1-5; D is ambiguous. CDR3 length: 12 amino acids. Trimming removed 8 bases at V and 0 bases at J, with 5 bases between. Looked up from germline, CDR1 is MDHEN and CDR2 is SYDVKM. The chain's CDR3 is CASRGSNQPQHF. The CDR3 DNA is TGTGCCAGCCGGGGTAGCAATCAGCCCCAGCATTTT.

The chain employs TRBV25-1 and TRBJ2-3; 7 bases are a match to TRBD2. The J segment lost 0 bases and the V segment lost 4 bases, leaving 4 bases of the junction unmatched. CDR1 and CDR2 from the germline V gene are MGHDK and SYGVNS. This CDR3 spans 15 amino acids. Here the CDR3 DNA reads TGTGCCAGCAGTGCCGGACTAGTGAGCACAGATACGCAGTATTTT. Translated, it gives CASSAGLVSTDTQYF.

This chain connects TRBV10-1 to TRBJ2-7; TRBD2 matches at 9 bases. This CDR3 is built from 17 residues. Germline V gene data show CDR1 as WNHNN and CDR2 as SYGVQD (reference sequence). V trimming: 5 bases; J trimming: 6 bases; junction bases outside the gene matches: 17. The CDR3 sequence is CASSPKGLAPFPREQYF. As DNA, the CDR3 is TGCGCCAGCAGTCCAAAAGGACTAGCGCCCTTCCCCCGCGAGCAGTACTTC.

This sequence joins TRBV11-2 and TRBJ2-1, with 7 bases that match TRBD2. The CDR3 length is 15 residues. Per the germline V gene, CDR1 is SGHAT and CDR2 is FQNNGV. V gave up 4 bases and J gave up 0 bases; unmatched junction bases: 3. The chain's CDR3 is CASSYWGGSYNEQFF. In DNA form, the CDR3 reads TGTGCCAGCAGCTATTGGGGGGGCTCCTACAATGAGCAGTTCTTC.

This clone was seen just once. The rearrangement uses TRBV11-3 and TRBJ2-3; tentatively, D is TRBD2 (5 bases). V was clipped by 0 bases and J by 9 bases, with 19 bases between them. CDR3 length: 16 amino acids. The germline CDR1 and CDR2 sequences are SGHNT and YENEEA. CDR3 residues: CASSLEHTGPRRTQYF. In DNA form, the CDR3 reads TGTGCCAGCAGCTTAGAACACACCGGCCCAAGGAGGACGCAGTATTTT. The full variable domain, with the rest looked up from reference TRBV11-3 and TRBJ2-3, is EAGVVQSPRYKIIEKKQPVAFWCNPISGHNTLYWYLQNLGQGPELLIRYENEEAVDDSQLPKDRFSAERLKGVDSTLKIQPAELGDSAVYLCASSLEHTGPRRTQYFGPGTRLTVL.